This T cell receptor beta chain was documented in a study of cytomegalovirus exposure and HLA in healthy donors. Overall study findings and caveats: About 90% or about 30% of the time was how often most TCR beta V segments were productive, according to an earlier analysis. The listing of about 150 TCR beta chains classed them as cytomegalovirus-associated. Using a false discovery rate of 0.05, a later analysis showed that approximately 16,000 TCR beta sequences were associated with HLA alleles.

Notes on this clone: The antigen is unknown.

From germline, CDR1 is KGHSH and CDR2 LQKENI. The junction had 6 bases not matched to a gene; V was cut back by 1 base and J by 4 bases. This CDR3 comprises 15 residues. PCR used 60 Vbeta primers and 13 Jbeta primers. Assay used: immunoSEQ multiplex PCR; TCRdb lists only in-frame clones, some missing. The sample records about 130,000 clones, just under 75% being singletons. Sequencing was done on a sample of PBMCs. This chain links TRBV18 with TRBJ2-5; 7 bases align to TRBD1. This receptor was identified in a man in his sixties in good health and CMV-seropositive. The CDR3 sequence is CASSPRQGGGETQYF. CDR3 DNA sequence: TGTGCCAGCTCACCACGACAGGGCGGCGGAGAGACCCAGTACTTC.